The 2 T cell receptor beta chains below come from one sample, sequenced in a study of blood T cell repertoires in COVID-19. Data came from immunoSEQ multiplex PCR; TCRdb stores just in-frame clones and leaves some out. Among 150,000 to 200,000 clones listed, about 80% were seen once. The specimen was peripheral blood. The receptor set was obtained from a woman of 80 years or more with acute or convalescent COVID-19.

This chain joins TRBV27 and TRBJ1-1; TRBD1 is a possible D gene (5 bases). The CDR3 length is 15 residues. Trimming cost V 5 bases and J 0 bases, with 13 bases left between them. Germline CDR1 is MNHEY and CDR2 is SMNVEV (reference sequence). The chain's CDR3 is CASSVDRIMNTEAFF. In DNA form, the CDR3 reads TGTGCCAGCAGTGTCGACAGAATAATGAACACTGAAGCTTTCTTT.

The rearrangement joins TRBV19 to TRBJ1-3, with 7 bases identical to TRBD1. Per germline, CDR1 LNHDA and CDR2 SQIVND (reference sequence). The CDR3 contains 14 residues. CDR3 nucleotide sequence: TGTGGCTCGGCCAGGGGACAGCCTGGAAACACCATATATTTT. This gives the protein CGSARGQPGNTIYF.